This record covers a single T cell receptor beta chain. From RNA transcripts, TCR beta CDR3 regions were amplified. Using the HTBI primer set, a first-round RT-PCR was run on the TCR CDR3. TCRdb re-analysed the multiplex PCR reads in MiXCR, keeping a single row per CDR3 protein. The repertoire holds nearly 110,000 distinct CDR3 sequences, with roughly 15% as singletons. This entry is derived from a study of T cells in Graves' hyperthyroidism and ophthalmopathy. In germline, CDR1 is SGHAT, CDR2 FQNNGV. CDR3 length: 14 amino acids. V dropped 5 bases and J dropped 5; count of bases not matched to a gene: 7.

The sequence came from a woman between 45 and 60 years old with Graves' hyperthyroidism. The specimen sequenced was blood. V usage is TRBV11-2 and J usage is TRBJ1-1, with 8 positions matching TRBD1. This chain's CDR3 is CASSLTQGATEAFF. The CDR3 DNA reads TGTGCCAGCAGCCTTACGCAGGGGGCGACTGAAGCTTTCTTT.